Sequencing of this TCR beta chain was carried out in a study of CD8 T cells in ankylosing spondylitis. General observations from the study: Clones linked to disease were reported to show significant enrichment in matched ankylosing spondylitis synovial fluid. Blood of patients with ankylosing spondylitis appeared to be characterized by a TCR beta motif of several highly homologous variants.

With regard to this clonotype: Its target is not known.

Molecular-barcoded quantitative 5'-RACE produced these TCR beta libraries. TCRdb reanalysed the 5' RACE reads using MiXCR and keeps one entry per CDR3 protein. The sample includes 150,000 to 200,000 distinct CDR3 sequences, 10% to 15% of them seen just once. The CDR3 covers 15 residues. From germline, CDR1 is DFQATT and CDR2 SNEGSKA (reference sequence). V lost 6 bases and J 9 bases, leaving 21 bases between the germline ends. The sequencing input was blood, either unsorted or a sorted T cell fraction (not recorded which). The source of this sequence is a female donor with ankylosing spondylitis or in good health (not recorded which). The V call is TRBV20-1, the J call TRBJ1-6, with D maybe TRBD1 (5 bases). DNA for the CDR3: TGCAGTGCGGGGCGCGGGTTGGGGTCAGGTTCACCCCTCCACTTT. Encoded protein: CSAGRGLGSGSPLHF.